A selection of T cell receptor beta chains follows, all from one sample in a study. TCRdb itself ran the RT-PCR reads through MiXCR, one entry per CDR3 protein. The data show about 680,000 distinct CDR3 sequences, 12% to 15% seen once. Sample: memory CD4+ T cells from blood. The receptors shown here come from a female donor in good health, serving as a healthy control. CDR3s leave out the opening cysteine and the closing phenylalanine or tryptophan.

TRBV9,TRBJ2-2,ASSVYGSGLPGELF
TRBV20-1,TRBJ2-5,SARPAGHQETQY
TRBV29-1,TRBJ1-1,GVEGILGRGTEAF
TRBV6-2/TRBV6-3,TRBJ1-5,ARRNQPQH
TRBV5-1,TRBJ2-1,ASSFSSNNEQF
TRBV6-6,TRBJ2-7,ASSQTGYEQY
TRBV6-5,TRBJ1-4,ASSLRRTTNEKLF
TRBV12-3/TRBV12-4,TRBJ2-1,ASTLWRAATNEQF
TRBV20-1,TRBJ2-1,SAFRASGVDNEQF
TRBV6-1,TRBJ1-5,ASTRTGINQPQH
TRBV29-1,TRBJ2-7,SLDSRNEQY
TRBV10-3,TRBJ1-3,AISESTGTGNTIY
TRBV12-3/TRBV12-4,TRBJ1-6,ASSPDRFSSYNSPLH
TRBV19,TRBJ2-1,ASSTPPRTSGRPYNEQF
TRBV28,TRBJ2-7,ASLRQGNEQY
TRBV28,TRBJ1-1,ASTGQSSEAF
TRBV5-1,TRBJ2-1,ASSLAPSGSYNEQF
TRBV20-1,TRBJ1-5,SARDRAVGSQPQH
TRBV7-2,TRBJ2-2,ASSLYPTGELF
TRBV12-5,TRBJ1-1,ASAYRPGGTTF
TRBV7-2,TRBJ1-5,ASSLQVQGPQH
TRBV7-3,TRBJ2-3,ASSLEQSDTQY
TRBV7-2,TRBJ2-3,ASSFQGGPDTQY
TRBV24-1,TRBJ2-2,ATSDWDSSPGELF
TRBV20-1,TRBJ2-5,SARDVGLARGTQY
TRBV7-8,TRBJ1-1,ASSRTSRGGSTEAF
TRBV29-1,TRBJ1-2,SVEGSYGQGGNT
TRBV5-1,TRBJ2-7,ASSLATGRGEQY
TRBV6-1,TRBJ1-1,ASRDRGQPNTEAF
TRBV5-1,TRBJ2-5,ASSLSTGGYETQY
TRBV12-3/TRBV12-4,TRBJ1-2,ASSLTASNGYT
TRBV7-2,TRBJ2-5,ASCQRREETQY
TRBV3-1,TRBJ2-5,ASSPVGGQETQY
TRBV4-3,TRBJ1-2,ASSQDVNGGQSYGYT
TRBV29-1,TRBJ2-3,SVEFTARAEDTQY